The rows below give T cell receptor beta chains drawn from one sample of a study of blood T cell repertoires in COVID-19. Here immunoSEQ multiplex PCR was the method, and the copy in TCRdb shows in-frame clones only, minus some. This sample has about 210,000 clones, with approximately 82% found just once. Sequenced: peripheral blood. Source of these receptors: a man aged 50 to 59 with active or convalescent COVID-19. The CDR3 runs from the conserved cysteine through the conserved F or W. A D gene is named only where the DNA matches it firmly. Rows give clone size only sometimes, using once, few, many, or a class for an expanded clone.

v_call	j_call	clone_size	d_call	cdr3_aa	cdr3_nt
TRBV7-3	TRBJ2-5	NA	TRBD2	CASSPQVAGKETQYF	TGTGCCAGCAGCCCCCAAGTAGCGGGAAAAGAGACCCAGTACTTC
TRBV27	TRBJ1-1	NA	NA	CASNVQGLNTEAFF	TGTGCCAGCAACGTACAGGGTTTGAACACTGAAGCTTTCTTT
TRBV14	TRBJ2-1	NA	TRBD2	CASSQIAGARTSYNEQFF	TGTGCCAGCAGCCAGATAGCGGGGGCAAGGACCTCCTACAATGAGCAGTTCTTC
TRBV3-1/TRBV3-2	TRBJ2-3	NA	TRBD2	CASSQDEAGGTDTQYF	TGTGCCAGCAGCCAAGACGAAGCGGGGGGAACAGATACGCAGTATTTT
TRBV7-8	TRBJ2-3	NA	TRBD1	CASSPKDRGRGDTQYF	TGTGCCAGCAGCCCCAAGGACAGGGGTCGGGGGGATACGCAGTATTTT
TRBV12-5	TRBJ2-1	NA	TRBD1	CASGGGQGAYNEQFF	TGTGCTAGTGGTGGCGGACAGGGGGCCTACAATGAGCAGTTCTTC
TRBV11-3	TRBJ2-1	few	TRBD2	CASSPTSRNEQFF	TGTGCCAGCAGCCCGACTAGCAGGAATGAGCAGTTCTTC
TRBV2	TRBJ1-4	NA	NA	CASSEYRVNEKLFF	TGTGCCAGCAGTGAGTACAGGGTTAATGAAAAACTGTTTTTT
TRBV7-7	TRBJ2-5	NA	TRBD2	CASSLTSGEQETQYF	TGTGCTAGCAGCTTAACTAGCGGGGAACAAGAGACCCAGTACTTC
TRBV27	TRBJ1-6	NA	NA	CASSYIRDSIYNSPLHF	TGTGCCAGCAGTTATATCAGGGATTCCATCTATAATTCACCCCTCCACTTT
TRBV5-5	TRBJ1-1	NA	NA	CASSLYAMNTEAFF	TGTGCCAGCAGCTTGTACGCGATGAACACTGAAGCTTTCTTT
TRBV19	TRBJ2-1	NA	NA	CASSIWSPSSYNEQFF	TGTGCCAGTAGTATATGGAGCCCAAGCTCCTACAATGAGCAGTTCTTC
TRBV19	TRBJ1-5	NA	TRBD1	CASSIGGGRGALGQPQHF	TGTGCCAGTAGTATAGGAGGGGGCAGGGGCGCGTTAGGTCAGCCCCAGCATTTT
TRBV9	TRBJ2-5	once	TRBD2	CASSVGGQETQYF	TGTGCCAGCAGCGTCGGGGGGCAAGAGACCCAGTACTTC
TRBV11-2	TRBJ2-7	NA	NA	CASSGEDFSYEQYF	TGTGCCAGCAGCGGAGAGGACTTTTCCTACGAGCAGTACTTC
TRBV13	TRBJ2-7	NA	NA	CASSLAGYEQYF	TGTGCCAGCAGCTTAGCGGGGTACGAGCAGTACTTC
TRBV6-4	TRBJ2-1	few	NA	CASRSEGGLNSEQFF	TGTGCCAGCAGGAGTGAGGGGGGGCTGAATAGTGAGCAGTTCTTC